This TCR beta chain emerged from a study of OX40 agonist ivuxolimab in advanced cancers. Study summary: Every 2 weeks, ivuxolimab was infused into the patients intravenously at between 0.01 and 10 mg/kg.

Germline CDR1 SGHNT, CDR2 YENEEA. V shed 1 base, J shed 6 bases, and the junction held 3 bases outside the gene matches. This CDR3 has 13 residues. Measured with immunoSEQ multiplex PCR; TCRdb has only the in-frame clones, and not every one. The profile shows 95,000 to 100,000 clones, about nine tenths of them singletons. A history of autoimmune disease or systemic immunosuppression excluded patients. The sequence was obtained from an adult with an advanced solid tumor such as melanoma, head and neck, liver or kidney cancer. Here the sequenced sample was CD4+ or CD8+ T cells sorted from blood, taken in a trial of the OX40 agonist ivuxolimab. The V call is TRBV11-3, the J call TRBJ2-7; 7 bases are a match to TRBD2. CDR3 in amino acids: CASSLASGGEQYF. The DNA for the CDR3 is TGTGCCAGCAGCTTAGCTAGCGGAGGCGAGCAGTACTTC.